What follows are 10 T cell receptor beta chains derived from one specimen sequenced in a study of OX40 agonist ivuxolimab in advanced cancers. Produced via immunoSEQ multiplex PCR; TCRdb's table is partial and in-frame only. The table has about 60,000 clones, 85% seen once. Source: CD4+ or CD8+ T cells sorted from blood, taken in a trial of the OX40 agonist ivuxolimab. The source is an adult with an advanced solid tumor such as melanoma, head and neck, liver or kidney cancer.

The chain carries TRBV5-1 and TRBJ2-2, with D maybe TRBD1 (6 bases). Germline V gene lookup returns CDR1 SGHRS and CDR2 YFSETQ. The V end lost 0 bases, the J end lost 6 bases, and 15 bases lay between the germline ends. The CDR3 length is 16 residues. CDR3 in amino acids: CASSLGQGRTAGELFF. CDR3 bases: TGCGCCAGCAGCTTGGGGCAGGGGCGGACGGCCGGGGAGCTGTTTTTT.

In regard to this clone: A junction end diverges from the germline sequence, so it may reflect a read error. The V gene is TRBV6-1, the J gene TRBJ1-5; D is ambiguous. The germline gives CDR1 MNHNS, CDR2 SASEGT. This CDR3 spans 14 amino acids. The CDR3 region is CASSETGSDQPQHF. CDR3 sequence (DNA): TGTGCCAGCAGTGAAACCGGTAGCGATCAGCCCCAGCATTTT.

The V call is TRBV5-4, the J call TRBJ1-1; TRBD1 might be the D (6 bases). V lost 4 bases and J 0 bases, leaving 19 bases between the germline ends. The CDR3 spans 17 residues. Germline V lookup: CDR1 SGHNT, CDR2 YYREEE (reference sequence). In DNA, the CDR3 is TGTGCCAGCAGCCTCCCGTCGGGAGGGACAATGAACACTGAAGCTTTCTTT. Amino acid sequence: CASSLPSGGTMNTEAFF.

Here the CDR3 reads CASSFEARLAGDDEQFF. CDR3 in DNA: TGTGCCAGCAGCTTCGAGGCCCGACTAGCGGGAGACGATGAGCAGTTCTTC. V and J are TRBV11-1 and TRBJ2-1; 12 positions match TRBD2. The CDR3 spans 17 residues. V shed 3 bases, J shed 8 bases, and the junction held 11 bases outside the gene matches. The germline V gene has CDR1 SGHAT and CDR2 FQDESV (reference sequence). The full variable domain, with the rest looked up from reference TRBV11-1 and TRBJ2-1, is EAEVAQSPRYKITEKSQAVAFWCDPISGHATLYWYRQILGQGPELLVQFQDESVVDDSQLPKDRFSAERLKGVDSTLKIQPAELGDSAMYLCASSFEARLAGDDEQFFGPGTRLTVL.

The gene calls are TRBV2 and TRBJ1-1; D is unresolved. Trimming took off 4 bases at V and 2 bases at J, with 11 bases between the two ends. Germline CDR1 is SNHLY and CDR2 is FYNNEI. The CDR3 is 14 amino acids. The CDR3 region has the DNA TGTGCCAGCAGTGTCAACCTCCTAAACACTGAAGCTTTCTTT. This translates into CASSVNLLNTEAFF.

The rearrangement links TRBV6-1 to TRBJ1-2; the match to TRBD1 covers 8 bases. The CDR3 runs 15 residues. Trimming at V came to 7 bases and at J to 0 bases, leaving 7 bases not matched to a gene. CDR1 and CDR2 from the germline V gene are MNHNS and SASEGT. For the CDR3, the DNA is TGTGCCAGCATTGAGTCAGGGGGCGCTAACTATGGCTACACCTTC. It yields the protein CASIESGGANYGYTF.

The chain has TRBV27 and TRBJ1-6; a possible D gene is TRBD1 (5 bases). The CDR3 loop spans 13 amino acids. The germline gives CDR1 MNHEY, CDR2 SMNVEV (reference sequence). V lost 7 bases and J 9 bases, leaving 13 bases between the germline ends. CDR3 DNA: TGTGCCAGCACACAGGCTATCCGTTCACCCCTCCACTTT. Its translation is CASTQAIRSPLHF.

In this sample, this clone turned up once. The genes are TRBV5-5 and TRBJ2-2, with 10 bases that match TRBD2. CDR3 length equals 18 residues. Per the germline V gene, CDR1 is SGHKS and CDR2 is YYEKEE (reference sequence). Unmatched junction bases numbered 15, after V lost 5 bases and J lost 5 bases. CDR3 nucleotide sequence: TGTGCCAGCAGAGACCTGATAGCGGGAGGACTTCTAACCGGGGAGCTGTTTTTT. It specifies CASRDLIAGGLLTGELFF.

This clone has a single count. The chain combines TRBV2 with TRBJ2-5; D not certain. V was trimmed by 5 bases and J by 5 bases, leaving 12 bases between them. The CDR3 contains 13 residues. The germline gives CDR1 SNHLY, CDR2 FYNNEI. The CDR3 protein is CASSPTEWETQYF. DNA of the CDR3: TGTGCCAGCAGTCCCACCGAATGGGAGACCCAGTACTTC.

The V gene is TRBV6-1, the J gene TRBJ1-5; a possible D gene is TRBD1 (5 bases). The V gene's germline CDR1 is MNHNS and CDR2 SASEGT. V dropped 7 bases and J dropped 2 bases, with 12 bases sitting between them. The length of the CDR3 is 14 residues. The CDR3 loop is CASNWGLGNQPQHF. CDR3 nucleotide sequence: TGTGCCAGCAATTGGGGCTTGGGCAATCAGCCCCAGCATTTT.